Listed here are 11 T cell receptor beta chains from one sample, sequenced in a study of glioma-infiltrating T cells. The iRepertoire nested amplicon-rescue multiplex PCR amplified TCR alpha and beta CDR3s from RNA. TCRdb re-analysed the multiplex PCR reads in MiXCR, keeping a single row per CDR3 protein. The repertoire holds over 100,000 distinct CDR3 sequences, with 20% to 25% as singletons. The sequenced sample was glioma tissue, nonneoplastic brain tissue, or PBMCs (not recorded which). The receptor set was obtained from a human donor with low-grade glioma or glioblastoma, undergoing nonglioma brain surgery, or in good health (not recorded which).

This clonotype was seen at least ten times. V and J are TRBV24-1 and TRBJ2-3; D remains ambiguous. V was cut by 4 bases and J by 2 bases, with 18 bases left in between. Germline V gives CDR1 KGHDR, CDR2 SFDVKD. CDR3 size: 17 residues. The CDR3 coding sequence is TGTGCCACCAGTGACACCGGACCAGCCGGCACCACAGATACGCAGTATTTT. This translates into CATSDTGPAGTTDTQYF.

The sample holds many counts of this clonotype. This chain connects TRBV7-2 to TRBJ1-2; D is unresolved. Germline CDR1 is SGHTA and CDR2 is FQGNSA. The V end lost 5 bases, the J end lost 7 bases, and 8 bases lay between the germline ends. The CDR3 is made up of 11 amino acids. The CDR3 spells CASSTLPGYTF. In nucleotides, the CDR3 is TGTGCCAGCAGCACCTTACCTGGCTACACCTTC.

About this clonotype: With a much larger clone just one base away, this may be a read error. The chain combines TRBV29-1 with TRBJ2-1, with TRBD1 matching over 8 bases. This CDR3 is 12 amino acids long. CDR1 is SQVTM and CDR2 is ANQGSEA in the germline V gene. After removal of 6 bases from V and 11 bases from J, the junction contained 9 bases not matched to a gene. DNA for the CDR3: TGCAGCGTGGACCAGGGGGCGCATAAGCAGTTCTTC. It encodes CSVDQGAHKQFF.

This clonotype was counted between two and nine times. The J gene is TRBJ2-2, the V gene TRBV18; 7 bases are shared with TRBD1. V lost 4 bases and J lost 2; bases outside the gene matches: 7. This CDR3 contains 16 residues. Germline V lookup: CDR1 KGHSH, CDR2 LQKENI. The CDR3 reads CASSLQGQANTGELFF. The DNA for the CDR3 is TGTGCCAGCTCACTACAAGGACAGGCAAACACCGGGGAGCTGTTTTTT.

This clonotype was detected ten times or more. This chain uses TRBV13 with TRBJ1-5, with 7 bases lining up with TRBD1. With 4 bases clipped from V and 3 bases from J, the junction kept 6 bases outside the gene matches. Germline values: CDR1 PRHDT, CDR2 FYEKMQ (reference sequence). The CDR3 has 15 amino acids. CDR3 protein: CASSYGGQFNQPQHF. In nucleotides, the CDR3 is TGTGCCAGCAGCTACGGGGGACAGTTCAATCAGCCCCAGCATTTT.

Concerning this clonotype itself: This may be a read error, as it is one base from a much larger clone. V is TRBV7-3 and J is TRBJ2-1; D call uncertain. This CDR3 spans 15 amino acids. V was pared by 9 bases and J by 0 bases, with 15 bases between. CDR1 and CDR2 (germline): SGHTA, FQGTGA. CDR3 region: CASRLATSSYNEQFF. The CDR3 coding sequence is TGTGCCAGTCGGTTGGCCACCAGCTCCTACAATGAGCAGTTCTTC.

This clonotype has ten or more counts. This sequence joins TRBV28 and TRBJ2-7; TRBD2 matches 10 bases. CDR1 and CDR2 (germline): MDHEN, SYDVKM. CDR3 length: 15 residues. The trim removed 7 bases at V and 0 bases at J, leaving 6 bases unmatched. The CDR3 DNA reads as TGTGCCAGCACCGGGACTAGCGTTTACTCCTACGAGCAGTACTTC. Protein product: CASTGTSVYSYEQYF.

Turning to this clonotype: A much larger clone is a single base away; this may be a read error. V and J are TRBV19 and TRBJ2-1; D possibly corresponds to TRBD2 (6 bases). Germline CDR1 is LNHDA and CDR2 is SQIVND (reference sequence). Trimming left V 4 bases short and J 10 bases short, with 23 bases between. The CDR3 extends over 16 amino acids. CDR3 region: CASSTGTGLDVYEQFF. The CDR3 nucleotides read TGTGCCAGTAGTACCGGAACGGGACTGGACGTCTACGAGCAGTTCTTC.

A word on this clonotype: A read error may produce the germline difference seen at one junction end. This chain joins TRBV15 and TRBJ2-1, with D possibly called TRBD1 or TRBD2 (6 bases each). Per germline, CDR1 LNHNV and CDR2 YYDKDF (reference sequence). The CDR3 runs 15 residues. CDR3 in DNA: TGTGCCACCAGAGTGAGCCGGGGGCCCTACAATGAGCAGCTCTTC. Translating it yields CATRVSRGPYNEQLF.

The chain employs TRBV4-1 and TRBJ2-7, with 9 bases fitting TRBD1. In germline, CDR1 is MGHRA, CDR2 YSYEKL. The CDR3 consists of 15 residues. V lost 1 base to trimming and J lost 4 bases; unmatched junction nucleotides: 5. The CDR3 is CASSQARDRDYEQYF. CDR3 bases: TGCGCCAGCAGCCAAGCGCGGGACAGGGATTACGAGCAGTACTTC.

A word on this clonotype: It may be a read error: a sequence one base away is much more abundant. In this CDR3 the conserved last residue, phenylalanine or tryptophan, is missing, so a read error is likely. This sequence joins TRBV12-5 and TRBJ2-7; no clear D gene. Germline V gene data show CDR1 as LGHNT and CDR2 as FRNRAP. The CDR3 runs to 15 residues. Trimming stripped 5 bases from V and 1 base from J, with 15 bases between. The CDR3 region is CASGLNALSSYEQYS. DNA of the CDR3: TGTGCTAGTGGTCTCAACGCACTATCATCCTACGAGCAGTACTCC.